These 3 T cell receptor beta chains share one sample of origin, sequenced in a study of Ad26.COV2.S vaccination and SARS-CoV-2 variants. Here immunoSEQ multiplex PCR was the method, and the copy in TCRdb shows in-frame clones only, minus some. The sample has around 250,000 clones; roughly nine tenths are singletons. This sample's treatment: some 20 received Ad26.COV2.S at low or high dose, single or two shots; roughly 5 received placebo; per-sample allocation not given. Vaccine and placebo recipients were sampled on day 63 after the first injection. The sample consisted of peripheral blood, taken in a trial of Ad26.COV2.S vaccine versus placebo. Every receptor here comes from a person aged 18 to 65 who received the Ad26.COV2.S COVID-19 vaccine or a placebo.

V and J are TRBV30 and TRBJ1-4; D perhaps matches TRBD1 (5 bases). The germline V and J ends were trimmed by 1 base and 7 bases, with 16 bases remaining between them. Germline values: CDR1 GTSNPN, CDR2 SVGIG (reference sequence). This CDR3 is 15 amino acids long. As DNA, the CDR3 is TGTGCCTGGAGTGCTCAAGGGACCCGTAGTGAAAAACTGTTTTTT. Translating gives CAWSAQGTRSEKLFF.

The chain links TRBV11-2 to TRBJ2-1; 7 nucleotides match TRBD2. V shed 4 bases, J shed 4 bases, and the junction held 7 bases outside the gene matches. Germline CDR1 and CDR2: SGHAT and FQNNGV. This CDR3 has 15 residues. Here the CDR3 DNA reads TGTGCCAGCAGCTACGACGGAGCGGGGTACAATGAGCAGTTCTTC. It specifies CASSYDGAGYNEQFF.

The V and J genes are TRBV6-5 and TRBJ2-1, with a tentative D call TRBD1 (6 bases). Germline-derived CDR1 and CDR2 are MNHEY and SVGAGI. V shed 7 bases and J shed 4 bases, with 14 bases lying between them. This CDR3 has 14 residues. CDR3 coding DNA: TGTGCCAGCACGGACGGCAGGGGATACAATGAGCAGTTCTTC. Its protein product is CASTDGRGYNEQFF.